This T cell receptor beta chain was recovered during a study of shared clonotypes between healthy human individuals. Whole-study findings and limits: An effect of sequencing depth on clonotype sharing among donors was expected. Memory subsets generally showed smaller estimated richness than naive subsets did.

Donors were Caucasian adults residing in Nashville, Tennessee, USA. The data were produced by immunoSEQ multiplex PCR, yet TCRdb's version contains in-frame clones alone and is incomplete. The sample shows about 2.3 million clones, 85% to 95% of them seen only once. V shed 6 bases and J 3 bases; nucleotides not matched to a gene: 5. The CDR3 spans 14 residues. Germline assignment: CDR1 SNHLY and CDR2 FYNNEI. A word on this clone: Its antigen remains unknown.

The source is a man between 18 and 35 years old in good health. Some clones in this sample may be carry-over from other donors' samples. V usage is TRBV2 and J usage is TRBJ2-1; 7 bases map to TRBD2. The sequenced sample was naive CD4+ T cells from PBMCs. The subset denotes: CD45RA+ positively selected. CDR3 in amino acids: CASRTSRNYNEQFF. CDR3 bases: TGTGCCAGCAGGACTAGCCGAAACTACAATGAGCAGTTCTTC.